Detailed here is one TCR beta chain. Germline V gene data show CDR1 as SGHRS and CDR2 as YFSETQ. V was pared by 0 bases and J by 2 bases, with 2 bases of the junction left unmatched. The CDR3 runs to 16 residues. The record originates from a study of blood T cell repertoires in COVID-19. The overall study: There were acute and convalescent COVID-19 samples, and they came from the United States, Italy and Spain.

In the original processing: It was from reference gene primer amplification that nucleated cell counts were estimated. Only in-frame clones appear in the TCRdb table, and some are missing; sequencing was by immunoSEQ multiplex PCR. The V and J calls and clone size were taken over from that table, and D and trimming were inferred from the DNA. The profile shows about 38,000 clones, 75% to 90% of them singletons. Sequencing was performed on peripheral blood. The chain employs TRBV5-1 and TRBJ2-2; TRBD1 matches at 9 bases. This TCR was sampled from a man aged 50 to 60 with active or convalescent COVID-19. CDR3: CASSLGTGANTGELFF. CDR3 bases: TGCGCCAGCAGCTTGGGGACAGGGGCTAACACCGGGGAGCTGTTTTTT.